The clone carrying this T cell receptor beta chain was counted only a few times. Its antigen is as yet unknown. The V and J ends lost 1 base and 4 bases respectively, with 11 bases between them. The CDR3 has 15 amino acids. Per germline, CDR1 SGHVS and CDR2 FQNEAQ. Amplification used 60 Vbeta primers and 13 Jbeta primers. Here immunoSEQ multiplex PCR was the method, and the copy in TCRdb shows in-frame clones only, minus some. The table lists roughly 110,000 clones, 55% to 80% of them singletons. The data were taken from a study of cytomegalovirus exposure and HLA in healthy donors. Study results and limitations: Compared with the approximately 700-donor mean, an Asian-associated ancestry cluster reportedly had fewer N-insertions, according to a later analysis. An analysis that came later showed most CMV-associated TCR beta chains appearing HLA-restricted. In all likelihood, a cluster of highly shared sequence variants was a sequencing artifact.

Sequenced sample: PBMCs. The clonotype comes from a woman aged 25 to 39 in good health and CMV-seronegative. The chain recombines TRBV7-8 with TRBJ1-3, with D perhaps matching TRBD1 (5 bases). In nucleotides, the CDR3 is TGTGCCAGCAGCTTAGTTGGGGCGCGGGGAAACACCATATATTTT. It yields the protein CASSLVGARGNTIYF.